This TCR beta chain was obtained from a study of technical replicates of blood from a handful of donors. Method: immunoSEQ multiplex PCR; TCRdb's copy keeps in-frame clones and lacks some. Counted here are about 84,000 clones, less than 98% occurring once; the ten biggest clones make up more than 0.15%. CDR3 length equals 15 residues. V lost 0 bases, J lost 5 bases, and 6 bases stayed unmatched. In germline, CDR1 is SGHNT, CDR2 YYREEE (reference sequence). This TCR came from a human donor in good health. The V call is TRBV5-4, the J call TRBJ1-1, with 8 bases aligning to TRBD1. The sequenced sample consisted of T cells isolated from PBMCs. The CDR3 DNA reads as TGTGCCAGCAGCTTGGGAGGACAGGGAGGAACTGAAGCTTTCTTT. Encoded protein: CASSLGGQGGTEAFF.